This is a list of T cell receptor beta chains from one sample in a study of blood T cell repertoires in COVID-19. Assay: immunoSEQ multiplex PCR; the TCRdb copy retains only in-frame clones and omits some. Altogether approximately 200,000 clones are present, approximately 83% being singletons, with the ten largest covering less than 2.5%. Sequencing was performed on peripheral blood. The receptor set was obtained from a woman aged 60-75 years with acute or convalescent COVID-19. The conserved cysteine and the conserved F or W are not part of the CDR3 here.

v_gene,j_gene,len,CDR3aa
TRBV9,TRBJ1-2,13,ASSPHGPPGYGYT
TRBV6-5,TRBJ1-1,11,ASSRDSYTEAF
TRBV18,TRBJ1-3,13,ASSLQQGPGNTIY
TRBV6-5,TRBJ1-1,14,ASSYSRDSLNTEAF
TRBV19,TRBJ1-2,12,ASTPGRTSYGYT
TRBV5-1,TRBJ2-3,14,ASSLGLAGGTDTQY
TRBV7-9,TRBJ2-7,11,ASSRTGDYEQY
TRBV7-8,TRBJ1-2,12,ASSLGELDYGYT
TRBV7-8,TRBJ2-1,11,ASSLVGGNEQF
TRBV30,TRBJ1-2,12,AWSDEQGRHGYT
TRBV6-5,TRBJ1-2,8,ATTTYGYT
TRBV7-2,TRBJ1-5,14,ASSLDRARGNQPQH
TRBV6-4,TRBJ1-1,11,ASSERENTEAF
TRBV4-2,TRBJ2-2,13,ASSPSGLDTGELF
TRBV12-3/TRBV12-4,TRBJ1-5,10,ASSLSLQPQH
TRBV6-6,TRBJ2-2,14,ASSYAPGEATGELF
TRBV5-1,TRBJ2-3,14,ASRLAGGPSTDTQY
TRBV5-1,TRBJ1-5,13,ASSLSGGSNQPQH
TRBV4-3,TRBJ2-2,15,ASSQDLWDRGIGELF
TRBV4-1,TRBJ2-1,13,ASSPGGGSYNEQF
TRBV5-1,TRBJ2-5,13,ASSLAGTTQETQY
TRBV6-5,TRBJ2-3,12,ASSYSQFTDTQY
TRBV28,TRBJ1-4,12,ASSRTATNEKLF
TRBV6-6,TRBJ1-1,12,ASSLTGGITEAF
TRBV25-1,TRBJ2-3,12,ASSLGQYTDTQY
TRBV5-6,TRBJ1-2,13,ASSSRDRGDYGYT
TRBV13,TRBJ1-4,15,ASSSTGGGATNEKLF
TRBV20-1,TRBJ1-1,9,SAKQATEAF
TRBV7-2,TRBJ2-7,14,ASSLMGTGGGYEQY
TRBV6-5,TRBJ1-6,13,ASSRDRLGGSPLH
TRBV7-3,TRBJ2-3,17,ASRGTSGVLDSSTDTQY
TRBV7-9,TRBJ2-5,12,ASSTNRGQETQY
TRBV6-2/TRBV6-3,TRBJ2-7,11,ASSYTGKYEQY
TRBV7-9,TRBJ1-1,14,ASSLSRIGVNTEAF
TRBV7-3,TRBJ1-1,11,ASSRGYGTEAF
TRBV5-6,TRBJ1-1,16,ASSLRRAGGSMNTEAF
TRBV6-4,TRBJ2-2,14,ASSDSENQNTGELF
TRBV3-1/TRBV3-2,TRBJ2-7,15,ASSQFRPWESSYEQY
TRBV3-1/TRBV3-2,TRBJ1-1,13,ASSQERGRGTEAF
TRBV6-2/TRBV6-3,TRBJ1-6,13,ASSLRQGSFSPLH
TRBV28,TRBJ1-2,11,ASSGTGFYGYT
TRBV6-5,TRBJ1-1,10,ASWTGNPEAF
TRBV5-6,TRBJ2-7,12,ASSAGTSGYEQY
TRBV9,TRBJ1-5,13,AIWPLGGISQPQH